This record covers a single T cell receptor beta chain. Its antigen is unidentified. This entry comes from a study of beta chain features in type 1 diabetes. Study background: Across all samples, fewer than 140 million sorted cells were examined.

The study, taken as a whole, reports: Moderately but significantly shorter TCRB CDR3s were found in Type 1 diabetes patients in all four CD4+ subsets. A greater similarity of naive, central memory and Treg TCRB repertoires was seen among patients than among healthy donors.

J lost 1 base, V lost 6 bases, and 10 bases had no gene match. Per the germline V gene, CDR1 is LNHNV and CDR2 is YYDKDF (reference sequence). The CDR3 is made up of 17 amino acids. TCRB transcripts that were expressed got sequenced, as all of the isolated RNA had been reverse transcribed. Some clones are missing from TCRdb's copy, which holds only in-frame ones; the method was immunoSEQ multiplex PCR. The sample has more than 150,000 clones; roughly 9% are singletons. The material sequenced was central memory CD4+ T cells from blood. The TCR was taken from a woman in her twenties or thirties with type 1 diabetes. The chain carries TRBV15 and TRBJ2-2; 8 bases match TRBD1. The CDR3 protein is CATRTTSGTGNTGELFF. The CDR3, as DNA: TGTGCCACCAGAACCACCTCCGGGACAGGGAACACCGGGGAGCTGTTTTTT.